This T cell receptor beta chain was identified in a study of control samples from healthy donors and cancer patients. The table came from immunoSEQ multiplex PCR; TCRdb's copy has only in-frame clones and leaves some out. This table has over 150,000 clones, around 89% appearing once. The CDR3 loop spans 14 amino acids. The V and J ends lost 1 base and 4 bases, in that order; junction bases with no gene match: 3. The germline gives CDR1 MNHEY, CDR2 SMNVEV (reference sequence). The V call is TRBV27, the J call TRBJ1-2; 7 bases map to TRBD1. The sequence derives from a woman between 50 and 59 years old in good health. Input material: blood. CDR3 residues: CASSLLGTAYGYTF. In DNA form, the CDR3 reads TGTGCCAGCAGTTTATTGGGGACAGCCTATGGCTACACCTTC.